What follows are 18 T cell receptor beta chains derived from one specimen sequenced in a study of T cells in Graves' hyperthyroidism and ophthalmopathy. TCR beta CDR3 sequences were amplified from RNA transcripts. The HTBI primer set served for first-round RT-PCR of the TCR CDR3. TCRdb recomputed calls from the multiplex PCR reads with MiXCR, one row per CDR3 protein. The table records roughly 250,000 distinct CDR3 sequences, 13% to 15% of them present only once. What was sequenced was blood. These receptors all come from a woman in her forties with Graves' hyperthyroidism that later progressed to Graves' ophthalmopathy.

This clonotype was found many times. CDR3 amino acids: CASSPTDQVYEQYF. DNA for the CDR3: TGTGCCAGCAGTCCAACAGACCAGGTCTACGAGCAGTACTTC. This chain connects TRBV27 to TRBJ2-7; no clear D. The germline V gene encodes CDR1 MNHEY and CDR2 SMNVEV (reference sequence). The CDR3 length is 14 residues. Trimming pared 5 bases from V and 3 bases from J, leaving 14 bases between.

At least ten counts were recorded for this clonotype. The V and J genes are TRBV12-3 or TRBV12-4 and TRBJ1-2; TRBD1 might be the D (6 bases). V gave up 3 bases and J gave up 4 bases, with 15 bases separating them. The CDR3 runs to 15 residues. CDR3 bases: TGTGCCAGCAGTTTGCAGGGGTCCACGGTCTATGGCTACACCTTC. This translates into CASSLQGSTVYGYTF.

This clonotype occurred many times. V usage is TRBV6-1 and J usage is TRBJ2-5, with 9 nucleotides matching TRBD2. The CDR3 is made up of 17 amino acids. Trimming cost V 2 bases and J 0 bases; bases outside gene matches: 7. Germline lookup yields CDR1 MNHNS and CDR2 SASEGT. CDR3 in amino acids: CASSELGLAGYQETQYF. CDR3 bases: TGTGCCAGCAGTGAATTAGGGCTAGCGGGATACCAAGAGACCCAGTACTTC.

This clonotype was seen repeatedly, ten times or more. The chain has TRBV28 and TRBJ1-3; TRBD1 aligns across 7 bases. Germline V gene sequence: CDR1 MDHEN, CDR2 SYDVKM. The CDR3 runs 13 residues. Trimming cost V 8 bases and J 4 bases; bases outside gene matches: 5. The CDR3 DNA sequence: TGTGCCAGCCGACAGGGCCCGGGAAACACCATATATTTT. This encodes CASRQGPGNTIYF. Together with reference TRBV28 and TRBJ1-3, the CDR3 gives the full variable domain: DVKVTQSSRYLVKRTGEKVFLECVQDMDHENMFWYRQDPGLGLRLIYFSYDVKMKEKGDIPEGYSVSREKKERFSLILESASTNQTSMYLCASRQGPGNTIYFGEGSWLTVV.

This clonotype showed up many times. DNA of the CDR3: TGTGCCAGCTCCCCCCCCGCGGACAGGGCGTTCATGAACACTGAAGCTTTCTTT. It yields the protein CASSPPADRAFMNTEAFF. The V and J genes are TRBV18 and TRBJ1-1; 8 nucleotides agree with TRBD1. J was trimmed by 0 bases and V by 6 bases; bases with no gene match: 15. Germline-derived CDR1 and CDR2 are KGHSH and LQKENI. The CDR3 contains 18 residues.

This clonotype was seen many times. The chain's CDR3 is CASSLRGLAAGELFF. As DNA, the CDR3 is TGTGCCAGCAGTTTAAGGGGACTAGCCGCCGGGGAGCTGTTTTTT. The genes are TRBV28 and TRBJ2-2; 9 bases are a match to TRBD2. Unmatched junction bases numbered 4, after V lost 2 bases and J lost 6 bases. The CDR3 length is 15 residues. Germline values: CDR1 MDHEN, CDR2 SYDVKM.

This clonotype showed up many times. This chain links TRBV29-1 with TRBJ2-7; perhaps TRBD1 as D (6 bases). The CDR3 is made up of 14 amino acids. CDR1 is SQVTM and CDR2 is ANQGSEA in the germline V gene. V was shortened by 4 bases and J by 4 bases, with 17 bases between the two germline ends. In DNA, the CDR3 is TGCAGCGTTGTTGGGGGCAGGGGAATTTACGAGCAGTACTTC. Translated: CSVVGGRGIYEQYF.

This clonotype was found many times. The chain recombines TRBV5-1 with TRBJ2-7, with D possibly being TRBD1 (6 bases). The CDR3 has 13 residues. V gave up 4 bases and J gave up 3 bases, with 11 bases separating them. Germline assignment: CDR1 SGHRS and CDR2 YFSETQ. CDR3 nucleotide sequence: TGCGCCAGCAGCCCCCGACAGGACTACGAGCAGTACTTC. Its protein is CASSPRQDYEQYF.

As regards this clonotype: A read error may explain this, as a much larger clone is one base away. V usage is TRBV20-1 and J usage is TRBJ2-1, with D maybe TRBD2 (6 bases). Trimming left V 5 bases short and J 15 bases short, with 20 bases between. Germline CDR1 reads DFQATT; CDR2 reads SNEGSKA (reference sequence). The CDR3 covers 12 residues. This CDR3 reads CSASTISGPGFF. The CDR3 DNA sequence: TGCAGTGCTTCCACCATTAGCGGTCCTGGGTTCTTC.

This clonotype was detected many times. The V gene is TRBV9, the J gene TRBJ2-1; D gene uncertain. With 0 bases removed from V and 10 bases from J, the gap between germline ends came to 11 bases. The CDR3 is 13 residues long. Germline CDR1 SGDLS, CDR2 YYNGEE. Written as DNA, the CDR3 is TGTGCCAGCAGCGTAGCCTCTAATAGGGAGCAGTTCTTC. Its protein is CASSVASNREQFF.

This clonotype was detected a few times. At one boundary the junction diverges from the germline segment, which might be a read error. CDR3 sequence (DNA): TGCAGTGCTAGAGATCCCCAGGGAGCCTCCTCTGGAAACATCATATATTTT. This encodes CSARDPQGASSGNIIYF. The chain is built from TRBV20-1 and TRBJ1-3; possible D gene TRBD1, 5 bases. The germline CDR1 and CDR2 sequences are DFQATT and SNEGSKA (reference sequence). This CDR3 is 17 amino acids long.

This clonotype was picked up many times. This chain connects TRBV4-2 to TRBJ2-1; 7 bases are shared with TRBD1. Germline trimming cut 7 bases from V and 12 bases from J; bases unmatched to any gene: 15. There are 14 residues in the CDR3. The germline V gene encodes CDR1 LGHNA and CDR2 YNFKEQ. Here the CDR3 reads CASTWDSTTSRQFF. In DNA, the CDR3 is TGTGCCAGCACATGGGACAGCACCACGTCCCGGCAGTTCTTC.

This clonotype was counted ten times or more. V and J are TRBV2 and TRBJ2-3; D assignment may be TRBD1 or TRBD2 (7 bases each). This CDR3 comprises 18 residues. V lost 1 base, J lost 0 bases, and 17 bases lay in between. The germline V gene has CDR1 SNHLY and CDR2 FYNNEI. The CDR3 is CASSEVRGRELSTDTQYF. DNA for the CDR3: TGTGCCAGCAGTGAAGTGAGGGGGCGGGAGTTAAGCACAGATACGCAGTATTTT.

This clonotype was seen many times. The chain joins TRBV11-2 to TRBJ2-5; TRBD2 might be the D (6 bases). The length of the CDR3 is 13 residues. Germline-derived CDR1 and CDR2 are SGHAT and FQNNGV. Trimming left V 6 bases short and J 2 bases short, with 10 bases between. CDR3 sequence (DNA): TGTGCCAGCAGTCCGGGACTGCAAGAGACCCAGTACTTC. Translating it yields CASSPGLQETQYF.

Here the CDR3 DNA reads TGTGCCAGTAGTGTCGTTGTGGCCACCGGGGAGCTGTTTTTT. Its protein product is CASSVVVATGELFF. The rearrangement uses TRBV19 and TRBJ2-2; unclear D gene. V lost 5 bases and J lost 4, with 11 bases in between. CDR3 size: 14 residues. Germline lookup yields CDR1 LNHDA and CDR2 SQIVND (reference sequence).

This clonotype was recorded at least ten times. V gene TRBV3-1 combines with J gene TRBJ2-7; 9 bases line up with TRBD2. Germline assignment: CDR1 LGHDT and CDR2 YNNKEL (reference sequence). With V trimmed by 5 bases and J by 5 bases, 7 bases remained unmatched. There are 14 residues in the CDR3. The CDR3 here is CASSLSGRSHEQYF. DNA for the CDR3: TGTGCCAGCAGCTTAAGCGGGAGGAGCCACGAGCAGTACTTC.

This clonotype has at least ten counts. The CDR3 spells CASSLPKRQGGNQPQHF. In DNA, the CDR3 is TGTGCCAGCAGTTTACCCAAAAGACAGGGGGGAAATCAGCCCCAGCATTTT. V gene TRBV28 combines with J gene TRBJ1-5; TRBD1 aligns across 9 bases. This CDR3 spans 17 amino acids. With 2 bases clipped from V and 4 bases from J, the junction kept 9 bases outside the gene matches. CDR1 MDHEN and CDR2 SYDVKM come from the germline V gene.

The table lists this clonotype with a few counts. CDR3 DNA sequence: TGCGCCAGCAGCTTTACCGGGGAAAAACTGTTTTTT. It translates to CASSFTGEKLFF. This rearrangement joins TRBV5-1 to TRBJ1-4; D remains ambiguous. Trimming removed 2 bases from V and 8 bases from J, with 7 bases in between. The germline CDR1 and CDR2 sequences are SGHRS and YFSETQ. The CDR3 is 12 amino acids.